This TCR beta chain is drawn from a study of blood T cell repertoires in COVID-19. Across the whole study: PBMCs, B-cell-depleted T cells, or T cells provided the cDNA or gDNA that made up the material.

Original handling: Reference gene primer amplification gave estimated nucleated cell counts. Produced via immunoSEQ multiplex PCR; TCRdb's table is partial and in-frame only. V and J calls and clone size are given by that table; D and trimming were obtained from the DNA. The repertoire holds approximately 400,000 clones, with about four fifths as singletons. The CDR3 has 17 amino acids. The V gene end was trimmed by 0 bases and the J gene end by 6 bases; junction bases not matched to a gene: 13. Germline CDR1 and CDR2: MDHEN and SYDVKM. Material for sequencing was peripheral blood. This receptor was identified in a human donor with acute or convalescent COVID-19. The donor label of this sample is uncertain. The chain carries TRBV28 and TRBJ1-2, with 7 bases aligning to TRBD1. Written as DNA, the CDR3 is TGTGCCAGCAGTTTATGGATACTAACTCAACAGGGGAATGGCTACACCTTC. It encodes CASSLWILTQQGNGYTF.